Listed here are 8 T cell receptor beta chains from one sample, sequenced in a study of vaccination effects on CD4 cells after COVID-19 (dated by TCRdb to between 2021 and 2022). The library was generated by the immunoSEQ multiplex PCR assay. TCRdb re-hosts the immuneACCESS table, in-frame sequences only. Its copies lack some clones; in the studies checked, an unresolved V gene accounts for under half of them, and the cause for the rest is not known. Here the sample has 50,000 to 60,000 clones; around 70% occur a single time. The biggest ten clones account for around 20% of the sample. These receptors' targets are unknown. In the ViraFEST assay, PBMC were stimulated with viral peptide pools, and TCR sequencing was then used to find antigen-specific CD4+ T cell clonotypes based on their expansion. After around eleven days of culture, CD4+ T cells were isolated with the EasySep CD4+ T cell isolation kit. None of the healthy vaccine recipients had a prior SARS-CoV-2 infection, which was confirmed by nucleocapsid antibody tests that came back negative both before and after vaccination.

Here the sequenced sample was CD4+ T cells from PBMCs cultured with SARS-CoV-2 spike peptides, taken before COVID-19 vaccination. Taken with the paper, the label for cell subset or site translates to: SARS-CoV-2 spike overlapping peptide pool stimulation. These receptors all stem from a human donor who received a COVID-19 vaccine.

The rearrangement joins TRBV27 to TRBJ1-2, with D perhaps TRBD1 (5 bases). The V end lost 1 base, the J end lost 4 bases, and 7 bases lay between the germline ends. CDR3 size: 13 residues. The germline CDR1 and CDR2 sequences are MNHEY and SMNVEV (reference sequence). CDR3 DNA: TGTGCCAGCAGTTTATGGGGGGGCTATGGCTACACCTTC. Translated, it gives CASSLWGGYGYTF.

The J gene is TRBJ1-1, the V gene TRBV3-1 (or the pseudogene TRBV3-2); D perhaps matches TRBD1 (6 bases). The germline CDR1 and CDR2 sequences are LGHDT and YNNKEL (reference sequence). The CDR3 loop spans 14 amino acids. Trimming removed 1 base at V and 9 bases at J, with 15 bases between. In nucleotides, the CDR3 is TGTGCCAGCAGCCAAGGGGACAACCGACGCCAAGCTTTCTTT. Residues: CASSQGDNRRQAFF.

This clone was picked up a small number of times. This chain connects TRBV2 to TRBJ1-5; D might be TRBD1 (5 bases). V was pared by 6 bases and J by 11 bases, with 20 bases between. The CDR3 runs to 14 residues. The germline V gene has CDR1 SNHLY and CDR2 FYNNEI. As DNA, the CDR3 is TGTGCCAGCAGGACACAGGTTCCCGGTGGGGCCCAGCATTTT. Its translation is CASRTQVPGGAQHF.

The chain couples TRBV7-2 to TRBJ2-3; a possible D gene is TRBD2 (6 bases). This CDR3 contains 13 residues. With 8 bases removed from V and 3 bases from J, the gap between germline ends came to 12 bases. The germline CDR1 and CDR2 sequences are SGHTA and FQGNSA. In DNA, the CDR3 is TGTGCCAGCGCGGGGAAACAAACAGATACGCAGTATTTT. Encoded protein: CASAGKQTDTQYF.

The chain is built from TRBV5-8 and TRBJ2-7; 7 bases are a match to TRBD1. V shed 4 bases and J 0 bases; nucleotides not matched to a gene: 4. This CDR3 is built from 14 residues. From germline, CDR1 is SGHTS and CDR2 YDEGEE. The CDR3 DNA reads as TGTGCCAGCAGCCAGGGGACAGACTCCTACGAGCAGTACTTC. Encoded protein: CASSQGTDSYEQYF.

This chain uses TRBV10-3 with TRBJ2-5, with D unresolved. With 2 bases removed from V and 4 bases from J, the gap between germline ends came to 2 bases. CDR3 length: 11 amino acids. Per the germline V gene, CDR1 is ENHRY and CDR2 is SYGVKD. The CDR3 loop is CAISEGETQYF. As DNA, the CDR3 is TGTGCCATCAGTGAGGGAGAGACCCAGTACTTC.

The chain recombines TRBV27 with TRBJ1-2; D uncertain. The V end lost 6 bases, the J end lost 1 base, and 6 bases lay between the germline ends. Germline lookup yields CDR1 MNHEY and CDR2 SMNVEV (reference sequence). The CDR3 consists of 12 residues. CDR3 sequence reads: CASSHSNYGYTF. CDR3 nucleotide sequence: TGTGCCAGCAGCCACAGTAACTATGGCTACACCTTC.

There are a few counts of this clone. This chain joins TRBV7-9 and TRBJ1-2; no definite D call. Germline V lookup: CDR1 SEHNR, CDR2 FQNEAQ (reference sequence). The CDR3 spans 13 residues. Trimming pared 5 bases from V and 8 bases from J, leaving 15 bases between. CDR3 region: CASSTGALRGYTF. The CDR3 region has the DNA TGTGCCAGCAGCACGGGTGCCCTACGGGGCTACACCTTC.